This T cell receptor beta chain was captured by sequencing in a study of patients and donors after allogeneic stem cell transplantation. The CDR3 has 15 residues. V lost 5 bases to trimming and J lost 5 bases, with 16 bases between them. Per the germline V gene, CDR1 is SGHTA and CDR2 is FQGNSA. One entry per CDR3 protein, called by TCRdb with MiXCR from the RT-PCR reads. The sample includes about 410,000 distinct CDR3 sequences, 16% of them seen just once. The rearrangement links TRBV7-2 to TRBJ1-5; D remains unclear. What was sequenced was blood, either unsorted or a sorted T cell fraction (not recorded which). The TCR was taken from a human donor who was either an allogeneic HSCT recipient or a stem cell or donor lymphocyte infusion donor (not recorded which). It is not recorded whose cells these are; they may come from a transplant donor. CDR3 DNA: TGTGCCAGCAGCATTGACGGACTTTACGATCAGCCCCAGCATTTT. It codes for CASSIDGLYDQPQHF. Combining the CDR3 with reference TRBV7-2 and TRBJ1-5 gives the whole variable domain GAGVSQSPSNKVTEKGKDVELRCDPISGHTALYWYRQSLGQGLEFLIYFQGNSAPDKSGLPSDRFSAERTGGSVSTLTIQRTQQEDSAVYLCASSIDGLYDQPQHFGDGTRLSIL.